One TCR beta chain is described in this entry. This sample was taken from a study of OX40 agonist ivuxolimab in advanced cancers. The CDR3 extends over 14 amino acids. CDR1 ENHRY and CDR2 SYGVKD come from the germline V gene. The ends were cut back, 0 bases at V and 6 bases at J, with 11 bases in the middle. The repertoire was sequenced with immunoSEQ multiplex PCR; TCRdb's copy has only in-frame clones and lacks some. The table lists around 140,000 clones, 85% to 95% of them singletons. The chain joins TRBV10-3 to TRBJ1-2; D remains ambiguous. This sequence was found in an adult with an advanced solid tumor such as melanoma, head and neck, liver or kidney cancer. Sequenced material: CD4+ or CD8+ T cells sorted from blood, taken in a trial of the OX40 agonist ivuxolimab. The CDR3 region has the DNA TGTGCCATCAGTGAGTCGGGAGGCGCTAATGGCTACACCTTC. This sequence encodes CAISESGGANGYTF.